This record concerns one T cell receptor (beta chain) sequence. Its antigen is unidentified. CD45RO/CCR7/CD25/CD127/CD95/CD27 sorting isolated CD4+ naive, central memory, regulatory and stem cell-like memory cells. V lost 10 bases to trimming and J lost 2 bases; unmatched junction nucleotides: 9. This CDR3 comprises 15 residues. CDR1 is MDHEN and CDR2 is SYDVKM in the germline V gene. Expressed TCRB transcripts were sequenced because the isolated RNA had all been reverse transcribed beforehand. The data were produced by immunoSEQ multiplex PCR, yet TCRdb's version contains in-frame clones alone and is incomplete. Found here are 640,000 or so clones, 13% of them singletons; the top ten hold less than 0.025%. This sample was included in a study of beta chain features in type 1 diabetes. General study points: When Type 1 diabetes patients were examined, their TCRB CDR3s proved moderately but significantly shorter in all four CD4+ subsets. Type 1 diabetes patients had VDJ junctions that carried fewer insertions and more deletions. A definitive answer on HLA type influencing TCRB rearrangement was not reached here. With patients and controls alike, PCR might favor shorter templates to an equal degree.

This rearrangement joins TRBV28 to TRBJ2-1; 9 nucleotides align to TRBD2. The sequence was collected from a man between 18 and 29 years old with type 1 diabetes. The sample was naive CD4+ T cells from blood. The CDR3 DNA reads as TGTGCCACCAGGGTGCCTAGCGGGGCCTACAATGAGCAGTTCTTC. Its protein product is CATRVPSGAYNEQFF.